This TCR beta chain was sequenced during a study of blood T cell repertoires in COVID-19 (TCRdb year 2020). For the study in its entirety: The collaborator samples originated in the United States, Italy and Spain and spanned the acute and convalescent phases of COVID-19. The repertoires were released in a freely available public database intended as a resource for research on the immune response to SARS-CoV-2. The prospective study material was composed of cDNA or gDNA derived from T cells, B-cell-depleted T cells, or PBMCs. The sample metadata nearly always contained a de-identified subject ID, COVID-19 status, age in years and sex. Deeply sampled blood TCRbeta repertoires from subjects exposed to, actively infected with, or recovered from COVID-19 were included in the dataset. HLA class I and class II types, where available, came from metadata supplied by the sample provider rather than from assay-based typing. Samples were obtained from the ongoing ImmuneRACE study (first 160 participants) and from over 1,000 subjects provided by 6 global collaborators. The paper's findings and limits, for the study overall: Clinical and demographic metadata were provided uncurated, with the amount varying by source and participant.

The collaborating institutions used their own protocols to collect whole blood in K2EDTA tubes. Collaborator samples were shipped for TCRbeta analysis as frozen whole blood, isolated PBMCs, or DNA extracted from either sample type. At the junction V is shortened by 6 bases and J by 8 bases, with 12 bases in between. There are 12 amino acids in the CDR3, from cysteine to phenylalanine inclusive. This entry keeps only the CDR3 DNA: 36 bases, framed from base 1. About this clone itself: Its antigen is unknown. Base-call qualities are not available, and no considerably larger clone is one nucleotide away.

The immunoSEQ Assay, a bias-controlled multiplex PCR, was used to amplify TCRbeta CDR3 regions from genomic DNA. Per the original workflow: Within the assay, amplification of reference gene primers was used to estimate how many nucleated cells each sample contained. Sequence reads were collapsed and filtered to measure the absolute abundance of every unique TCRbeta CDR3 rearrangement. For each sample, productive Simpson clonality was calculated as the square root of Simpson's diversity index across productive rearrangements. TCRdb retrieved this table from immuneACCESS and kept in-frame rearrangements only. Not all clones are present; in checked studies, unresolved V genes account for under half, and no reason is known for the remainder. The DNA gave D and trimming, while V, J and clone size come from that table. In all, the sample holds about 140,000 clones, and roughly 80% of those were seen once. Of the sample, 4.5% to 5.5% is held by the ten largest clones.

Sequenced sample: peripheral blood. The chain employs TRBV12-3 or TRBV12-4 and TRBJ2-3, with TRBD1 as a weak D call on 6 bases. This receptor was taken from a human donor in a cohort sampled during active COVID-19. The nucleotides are TGTGCCAGCAGACCAACAGGGTTTACGCAGTATTTT. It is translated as CASRPTGFTQYF.